This TCR beta chain emerged from a study of cytomegalovirus exposure and HLA in healthy donors. Findings and limits, study-wide: In a later analysis, most CMV-associated TCR beta chains appeared HLA-restricted.

Comments on this clone: Its target is not known.

Primers: 60 Vbeta forward and 13 Jbeta reverse. This table comes from immunoSEQ multiplex PCR, and its TCRdb copy is limited to in-frame clones, with some not included. The repertoire holds around 150,000 clones, with roughly 80% as singletons. This CDR3 is 14 amino acids long. V lost 0 bases to trimming and J lost 6 bases, with 13 bases between them. From germline, CDR1 is SGHKS and CDR2 YYEKEE (reference sequence). The J gene is TRBJ2-7, the V gene TRBV5-5, with a tentative D call TRBD1 (5 bases). The sample taken for sequencing was PBMCs. The sequence came from a woman in her twenties or thirties in good health and CMV-seronegative. CDR3 bases: TGTGCCAGCAGCTTGGCGACAGAACAACTCGAGCAGTACTTC. Translation gives CASSLATEQLEQYF.